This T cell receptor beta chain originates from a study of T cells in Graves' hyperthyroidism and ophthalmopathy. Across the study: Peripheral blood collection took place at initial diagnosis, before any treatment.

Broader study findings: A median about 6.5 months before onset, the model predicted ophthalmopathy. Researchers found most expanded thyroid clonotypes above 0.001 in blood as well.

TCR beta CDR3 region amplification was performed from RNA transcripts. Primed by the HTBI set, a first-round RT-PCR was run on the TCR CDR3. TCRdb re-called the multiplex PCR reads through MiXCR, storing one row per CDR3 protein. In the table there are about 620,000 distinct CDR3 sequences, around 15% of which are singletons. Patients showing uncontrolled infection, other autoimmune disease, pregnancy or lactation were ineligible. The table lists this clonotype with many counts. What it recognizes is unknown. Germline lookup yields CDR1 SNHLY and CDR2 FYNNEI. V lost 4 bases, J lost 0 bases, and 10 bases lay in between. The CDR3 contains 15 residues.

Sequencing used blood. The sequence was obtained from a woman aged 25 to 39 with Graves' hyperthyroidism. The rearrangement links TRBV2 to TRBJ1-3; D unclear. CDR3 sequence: CASSAFPSSGNTIYF. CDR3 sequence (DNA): TGTGCCAGCAGTGCCTTCCCGAGCTCTGGAAACACCATATATTTT.